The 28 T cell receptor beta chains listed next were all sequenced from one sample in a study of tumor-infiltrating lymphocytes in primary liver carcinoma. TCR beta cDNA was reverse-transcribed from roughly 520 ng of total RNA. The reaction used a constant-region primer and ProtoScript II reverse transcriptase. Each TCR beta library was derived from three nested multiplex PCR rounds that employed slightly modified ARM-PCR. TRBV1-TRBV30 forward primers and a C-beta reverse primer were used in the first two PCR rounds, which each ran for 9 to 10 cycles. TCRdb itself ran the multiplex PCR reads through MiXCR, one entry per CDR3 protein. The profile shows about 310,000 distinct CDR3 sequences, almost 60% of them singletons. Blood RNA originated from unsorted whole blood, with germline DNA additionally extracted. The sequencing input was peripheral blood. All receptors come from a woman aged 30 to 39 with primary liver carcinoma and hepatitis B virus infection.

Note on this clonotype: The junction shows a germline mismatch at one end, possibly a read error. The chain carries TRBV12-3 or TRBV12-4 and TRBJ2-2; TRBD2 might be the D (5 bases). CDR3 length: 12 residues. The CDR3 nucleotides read TGTGCCAGCAGAACAGACACCGGGGATCTGTTTTTT. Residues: CASRTDTGDLFF.

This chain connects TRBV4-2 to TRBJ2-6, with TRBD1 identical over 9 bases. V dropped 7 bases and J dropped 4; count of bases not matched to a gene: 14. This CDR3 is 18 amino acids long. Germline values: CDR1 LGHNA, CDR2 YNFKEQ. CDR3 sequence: CASNARTGDPVGANVLTF. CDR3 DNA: TGTGCCAGCAACGCAAGGACAGGGGACCCTGTAGGGGCCAACGTCCTGACTTTC.

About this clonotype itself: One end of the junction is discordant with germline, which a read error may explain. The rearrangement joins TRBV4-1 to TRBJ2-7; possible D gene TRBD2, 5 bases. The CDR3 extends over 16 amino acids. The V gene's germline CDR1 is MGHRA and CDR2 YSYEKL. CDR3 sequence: CAGSQVDMVSAGEQYF. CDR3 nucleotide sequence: TGCGCCGGCAGCCAAGTCGATATGGTTTCCGCGGGCGAGCAGTACTTC.

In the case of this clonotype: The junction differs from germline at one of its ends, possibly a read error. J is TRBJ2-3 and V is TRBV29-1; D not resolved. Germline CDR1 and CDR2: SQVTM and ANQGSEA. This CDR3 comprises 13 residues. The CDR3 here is CSVQTGITDTQFF. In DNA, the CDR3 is TGCAGCGTGCAGACTGGAATAACAGATACGCAGTTTTTT.

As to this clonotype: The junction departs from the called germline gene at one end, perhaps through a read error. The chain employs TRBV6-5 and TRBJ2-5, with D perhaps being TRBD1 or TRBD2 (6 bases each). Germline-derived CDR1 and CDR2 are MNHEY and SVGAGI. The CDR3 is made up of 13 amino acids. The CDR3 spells CASTKPGAEIQYF. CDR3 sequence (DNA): TGCGCCAGCACTAAACCGGGGGCGGAGATCCAGTACTTC.

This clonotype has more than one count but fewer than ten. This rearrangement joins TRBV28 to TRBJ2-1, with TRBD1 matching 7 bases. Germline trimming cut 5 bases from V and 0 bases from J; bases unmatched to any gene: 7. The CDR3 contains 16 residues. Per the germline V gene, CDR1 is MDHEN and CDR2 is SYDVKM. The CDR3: CASSVRQGYSYNEQFF. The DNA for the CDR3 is TGTGCCAGCAGTGTTAGACAGGGTTACTCCTACAATGAGCAGTTCTTC.

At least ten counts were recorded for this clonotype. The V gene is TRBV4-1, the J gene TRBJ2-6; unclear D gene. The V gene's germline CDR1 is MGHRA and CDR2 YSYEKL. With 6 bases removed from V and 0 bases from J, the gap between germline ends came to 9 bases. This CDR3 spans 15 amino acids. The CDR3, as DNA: TGCGCCAGCAGTCCTTTTTTCTCTGGGGCCAACGTCCTGACTTTC. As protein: CASSPFFSGANVLTF.

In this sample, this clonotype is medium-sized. CDR3 sequence (DNA): TGTGCCAGCAGCGAGGACGGGAACACTGAAGCTTTCTTT. It codes for CASSEDGNTEAFF. The chain is built from TRBV11-3 and TRBJ1-1; D ambiguous. CDR3 length equals 13 residues. Germline V lookup: CDR1 SGHNT, CDR2 YENEEA. With 5 bases removed from V and 1 base from J, the gap between germline ends came to 8 bases.

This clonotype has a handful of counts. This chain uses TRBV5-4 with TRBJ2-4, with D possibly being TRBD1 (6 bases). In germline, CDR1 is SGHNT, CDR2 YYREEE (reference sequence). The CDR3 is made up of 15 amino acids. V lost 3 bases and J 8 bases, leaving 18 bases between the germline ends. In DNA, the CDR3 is TGTGCCAGCAGCTCACAGAACGGACAGTTTGACATTCAGTACTTC. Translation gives CASSSQNGQFDIQYF. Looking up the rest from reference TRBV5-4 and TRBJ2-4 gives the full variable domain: ETGVTQSPTHLIKTRGQQVTLRCSSQSGHNTVSWYQQALGQGPQFIFQYYREEENGRGNFPPRFSGLQFPNYSSELNVNALELDDSALYLCASSSQNGQFDIQYFGAGTRLSVL.

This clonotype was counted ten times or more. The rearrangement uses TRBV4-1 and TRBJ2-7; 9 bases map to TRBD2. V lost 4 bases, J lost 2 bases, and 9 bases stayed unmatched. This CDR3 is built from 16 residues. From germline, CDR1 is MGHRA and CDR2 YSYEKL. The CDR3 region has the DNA TGCGCCAGCAGCCGGTTGGGACTAGCTGAAACCTACGAGCAGTACTTC. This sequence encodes CASSRLGLAETYEQYF.

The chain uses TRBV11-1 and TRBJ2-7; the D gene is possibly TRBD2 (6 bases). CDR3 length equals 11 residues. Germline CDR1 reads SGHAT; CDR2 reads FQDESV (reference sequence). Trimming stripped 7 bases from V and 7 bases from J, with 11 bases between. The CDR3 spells CASNLAGEQYF. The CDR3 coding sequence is TGTGCCAGCAACTTGGCGGGGGAGCAGTACTTC.

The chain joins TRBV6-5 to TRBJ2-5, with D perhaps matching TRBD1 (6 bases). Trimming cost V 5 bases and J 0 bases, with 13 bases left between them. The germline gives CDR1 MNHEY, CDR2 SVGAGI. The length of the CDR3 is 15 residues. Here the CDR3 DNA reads TGTGCCAGCAGTCGACAGGCTATGTACCAAGAGACCCAGTACTTC. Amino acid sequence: CASSRQAMYQETQYF.

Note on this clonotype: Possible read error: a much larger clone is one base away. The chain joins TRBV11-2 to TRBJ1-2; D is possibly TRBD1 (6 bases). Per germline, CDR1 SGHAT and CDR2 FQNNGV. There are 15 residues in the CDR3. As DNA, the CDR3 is TGTGCCGGCAGCTTAGGGGGGGGCGCAGGAATTGGCTACACCTTC. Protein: CAGSLGGGAGIGYTF.

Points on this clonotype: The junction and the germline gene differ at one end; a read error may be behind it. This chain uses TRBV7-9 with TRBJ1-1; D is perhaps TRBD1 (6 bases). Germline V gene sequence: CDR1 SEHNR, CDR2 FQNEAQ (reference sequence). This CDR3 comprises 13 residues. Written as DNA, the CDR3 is TGTGCCAGCAGCTTAGGGGGGGACACTGAAGCTATCTTT. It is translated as CASSLGGDTEAIF.

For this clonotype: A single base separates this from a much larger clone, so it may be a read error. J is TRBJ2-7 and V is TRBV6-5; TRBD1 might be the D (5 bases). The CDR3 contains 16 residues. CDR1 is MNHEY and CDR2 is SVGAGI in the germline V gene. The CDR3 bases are TGTGTCAGCAGTTACCCAGGCAGGGCCGGGTCCTACGAGCAGTACTTC. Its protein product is CVSSYPGRAGSYEQYF.

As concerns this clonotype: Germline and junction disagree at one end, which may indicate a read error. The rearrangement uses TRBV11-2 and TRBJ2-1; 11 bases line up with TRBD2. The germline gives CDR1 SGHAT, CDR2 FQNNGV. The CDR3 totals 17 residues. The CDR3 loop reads CAGSSGLAGALNNEQFF. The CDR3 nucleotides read TGTGCCGGCAGCTCCGGACTAGCGGGCGCCCTCAACAATGAGCAGTTCTTC. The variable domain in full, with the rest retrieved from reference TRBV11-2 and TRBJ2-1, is EAGVAQSPRYKIIEKRQSVAFWCNPISGHATLYWYQQILGQGPKLLIQFQNNGVVDDSQLPKDRFSAERLKGVDSTLKIQPAKLEDSAVYLCAGSSGLAGALNNEQFFGPGTRLTVL.

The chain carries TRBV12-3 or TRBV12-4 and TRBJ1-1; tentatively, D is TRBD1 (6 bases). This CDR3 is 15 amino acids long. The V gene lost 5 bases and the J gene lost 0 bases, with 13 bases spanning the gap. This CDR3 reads CASSEYRDLNTEAFF. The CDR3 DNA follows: TGTGCCAGCAGTGAGTACAGGGATTTGAACACTGAAGCTTTCTTT.

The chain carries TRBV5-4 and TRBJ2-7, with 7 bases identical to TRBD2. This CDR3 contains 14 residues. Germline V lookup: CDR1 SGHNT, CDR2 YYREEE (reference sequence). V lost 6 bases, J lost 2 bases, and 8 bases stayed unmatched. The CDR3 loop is CASTDGGDPYEQYF. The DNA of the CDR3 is TGTGCCAGCACCGATGGGGGGGATCCCTACGAGCAGTACTTC.

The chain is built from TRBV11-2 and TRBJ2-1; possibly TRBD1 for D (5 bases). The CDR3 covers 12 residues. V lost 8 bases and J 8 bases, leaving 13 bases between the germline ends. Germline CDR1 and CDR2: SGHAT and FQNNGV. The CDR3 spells CASGRDEDEQFF. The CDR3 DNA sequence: TGTGCCAGCGGCAGGGATGAAGATGAGCAGTTCTTC.

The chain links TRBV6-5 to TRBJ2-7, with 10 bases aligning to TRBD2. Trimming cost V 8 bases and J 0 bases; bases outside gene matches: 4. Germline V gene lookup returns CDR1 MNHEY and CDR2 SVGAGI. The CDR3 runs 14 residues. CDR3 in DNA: TGTGCCAGCTGTCCTAGCGGGAGCTCCTACGAGCAGTACTTC. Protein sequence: CASCPSGSSYEQYF.

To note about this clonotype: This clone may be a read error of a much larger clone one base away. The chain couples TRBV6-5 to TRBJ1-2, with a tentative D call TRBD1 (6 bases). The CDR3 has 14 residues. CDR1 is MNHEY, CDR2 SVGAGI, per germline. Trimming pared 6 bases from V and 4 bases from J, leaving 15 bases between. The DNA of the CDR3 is TGTGCCAGCAGCTCCTCACAGGGAACCTATGGCTACACCTTC. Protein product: CASSSSQGTYGYTF.

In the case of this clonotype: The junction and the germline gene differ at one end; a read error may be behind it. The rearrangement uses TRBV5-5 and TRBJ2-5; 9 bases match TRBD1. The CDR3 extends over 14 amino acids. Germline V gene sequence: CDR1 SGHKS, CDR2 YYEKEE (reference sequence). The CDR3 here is CVSSGTGYGETQYF. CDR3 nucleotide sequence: TGTGTCAGCAGCGGGACAGGGTATGGGGAGACCCAGTACTTC.

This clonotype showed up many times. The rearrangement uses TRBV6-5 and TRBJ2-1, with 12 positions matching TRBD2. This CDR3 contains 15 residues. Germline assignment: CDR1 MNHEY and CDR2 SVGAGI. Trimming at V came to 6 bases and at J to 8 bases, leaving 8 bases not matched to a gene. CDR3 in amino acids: CASRSAGTSGHEQFF. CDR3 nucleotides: TGTGCCAGCAGGTCAGCCGGGACTAGCGGGCATGAGCAGTTCTTC.

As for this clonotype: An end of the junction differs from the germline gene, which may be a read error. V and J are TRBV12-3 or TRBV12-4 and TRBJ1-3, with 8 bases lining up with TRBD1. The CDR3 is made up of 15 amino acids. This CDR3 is CTSRTDRASRNTIYF. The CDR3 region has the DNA TGTACCAGCAGGACGGACAGGGCCTCTAGAAACACCATATATTTT.

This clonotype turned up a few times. The CDR3 here is CAISESIGGVYEQYF. The CDR3 nucleotides read TGTGCCATCAGTGAGTCTATTGGGGGAGTCTACGAGCAGTACTTC. The V call is TRBV10-3, the J call TRBJ2-7, with D perhaps being TRBD1 or TRBD2 (5 bases each). The CDR3 has 15 amino acids. Germline V gene sequence: CDR1 ENHRY, CDR2 SYGVKD. Deletions cut 0 bases from V and 3 bases from J, with 12 bases between.

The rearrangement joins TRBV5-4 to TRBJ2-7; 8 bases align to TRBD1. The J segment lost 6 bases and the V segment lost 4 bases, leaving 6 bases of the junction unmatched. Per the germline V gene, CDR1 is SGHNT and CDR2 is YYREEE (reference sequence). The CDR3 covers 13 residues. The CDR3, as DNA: TGTGCCAGCAGCCCCGGCAGGGGGCGCGAGCAGTACTTC. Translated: CASSPGRGREQYF.

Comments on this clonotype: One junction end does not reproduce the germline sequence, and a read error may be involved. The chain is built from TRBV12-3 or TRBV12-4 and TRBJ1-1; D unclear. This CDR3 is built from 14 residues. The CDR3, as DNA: TGCGCCAGCAAATACAGTCTCGGGATCACTGAAGCTTTCTTT. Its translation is CASKYSLGITEAFF.

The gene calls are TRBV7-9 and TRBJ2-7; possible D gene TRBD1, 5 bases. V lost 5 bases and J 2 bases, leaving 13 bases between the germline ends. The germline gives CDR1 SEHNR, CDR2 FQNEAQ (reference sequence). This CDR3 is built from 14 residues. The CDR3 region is CASSQPTEPYEQYF. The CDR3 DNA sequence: TGTGCCAGCAGCCAACCGACAGAACCCTACGAGCAGTACTTC.